Below, 2 T cell receptor beta chains from the same sample are listed, as sequenced in a study of lymphopenia after photon versus proton radiotherapy. The method was immunoSEQ multiplex PCR; TCRdb's version includes in-frame clones alone and lacks a portion of them. The sample has about 50,000 clones, more than 85% seen once. The source material was peripheral blood, sampled from a patient treated with photon-based radiotherapy. The receptor source for this set is a woman in her 40s with cholangiocarcinoma.

The rearrangement joins TRBV4-1 to TRBJ1-5, with 7 bases identical to TRBD1. The trim removed 5 bases at V and 7 bases at J, leaving 11 bases unmatched. The CDR3 extends over 15 amino acids. Germline V gene data show CDR1 as MGHRA and CDR2 as YSYEKL. The CDR3 here is CASSSTSGGIQPQHF. In DNA, the CDR3 is TGCGCCAGCAGCTCTACCTCAGGGGGAATACAGCCCCAGCATTTT.

This CDR3 reads CAWSPVGQGTTNYGYTF. CDR3 DNA sequence: TGTGCCTGGAGTCCGGTCGGACAGGGGACGACTAACTATGGCTACACCTTC. V gene TRBV30 combines with J gene TRBJ1-2; the match to TRBD1 covers 9 bases. This CDR3 has 17 amino acids. Per germline, CDR1 GTSNPN and CDR2 SVGIG (reference sequence). Unmatched junction bases numbered 10, after V lost 2 bases and J lost 0 bases.